The 26 T cell receptor beta chains below all came from one sample that was sequenced in a study of Graves' ophthalmopathy and Graves' hyperthyroidism (dated by TCRdb to 2016 to 2019). This sample was sequenced with an Illumina HiSeq 2000. For repertoire sequencing, the TCR beta CDR3 regions were amplified from RNA transcripts. HTBI primers and the Qiagen OneStep RT-PCR kit were used in a first-round RT-PCR, which was followed by a second-round multiplex PCR, size selection and purification. TCRdb cleaned the public reads at Q25 with fastp, built clones with MiXCR and kept in-frame beta chains. Entries are consolidated by CDR3 protein sequence, retaining the most common genes and DNA. Here the sample has over 500,000 distinct CDR3 sequences; 22% occur a single time. Clones ranked in the top ten supply around 6.5% of the sample. Sequencing input: peripheral blood. The receptor source for this set is a young woman with stable Graves' hyperthyroidism. Some clones in this sample may be carry-over from other donors' samples. Donor details come from another sample of the same person, matched by shared clones.

This chain connects TRBV28 to TRBJ2-7; TRBD1 aligns across 7 bases. CDR1 and CDR2 (germline): MDHEN, SYDVKM. The length of the CDR3 is 15 residues. The V and J ends lost 6 bases and 2 bases, in that order; junction bases with no gene match: 10. For the CDR3, the DNA is TGTGCCAGCAGCTACGGACAGGTGAAAACCTACGAGCAGTACTTC. It yields the protein CASSYGQVKTYEQYF.

This clonotype was detected many times. The chain couples TRBV27 to TRBJ2-7; TRBD1 might be the D (5 bases). The CDR3 consists of 15 residues. Germline assignment: CDR1 MNHEY and CDR2 SMNVEV (reference sequence). Trimming left V 3 bases short and J 4 bases short, with 16 bases between. The CDR3 DNA follows: TGTGCCAGCAGTTTTAGGCAGGGTCAAACATACGAGCAGTACTTC. Protein product: CASSFRQGQTYEQYF.

J is TRBJ1-2 and V is TRBV12-3 or TRBV12-4; TRBD1 aligns across 9 bases. The CDR3 covers 14 residues. V shed 6 bases and J 4 bases; nucleotides not matched to a gene: 6. This CDR3 is CASRPGQGFYGYTF. In nucleotides, the CDR3 is TGTGCCAGCAGACCGGGACAGGGCTTCTATGGCTACACCTTC.

The chain uses TRBV6-1 and TRBJ1-2; no clear D. The germline gives CDR1 MNHNS, CDR2 SASEGT. CDR3 length equals 13 residues. V was trimmed by 7 bases and J by 7 bases, leaving 16 bases between them. The CDR3 nucleotides are TGTGCCAGCACCGAAGACGAAGGGCTTGGCTACACCTTC. Translated: CASTEDEGLGYTF.

This clonotype was detected many times. The rearrangement uses TRBV29-1 and TRBJ1-5; the D gene is possibly TRBD1 (5 bases). The V end was cut by 6 bases, the J end by 2 bases, with 11 bases between. This CDR3 is built from 13 residues. Looked up from germline, CDR1 is SQVTM and CDR2 is ANQGSEA. The CDR3 spells CSVGLRGNQPQHF. CDR3 bases: TGCAGCGTCGGACTCAGGGGCAATCAGCCCCAGCATTTT.

In its sample, this clonotype was seen a few times. This chain joins TRBV29-1 and TRBJ2-4, with D tentatively TRBD2 (6 bases). V was clipped by 7 bases and J by 1 base, with 11 bases between them. Germline CDR1 and CDR2: SQVTM and ANQGSEA. CDR3 length: 13 amino acids. As DNA, the CDR3 is TGCAGCGCCGGTGGGAGGGCCAAAAACATTCAGTACTTC. Translated, it gives CSAGGRAKNIQYF.

The CDR3 is CASSLITVEQYF. In DNA form, the CDR3 reads TGTGCCAGCAGCTTGATTACAGTCGAGCAGTACTTC. V is TRBV11-2 and J is TRBJ2-7; D remains ambiguous. The V gene lost 3 bases and the J gene lost 6 bases, with 9 bases spanning the gap. Germline CDR1 and CDR2: SGHAT and FQNNGV. This CDR3 region has 12 residues.

This clonotype was seen repeatedly, ten times or more. J is TRBJ1-3 and V is TRBV2; D uncertain. V lost 5 bases to trimming and J lost 9 bases, with 8 bases between them. The CDR3 covers 11 residues. Germline V gene sequence: CDR1 SNHLY, CDR2 FYNNEI. This CDR3 reads CASSPAATIYF. The CDR3 DNA follows: TGTGCCAGCAGTCCAGCAGCCACCATATATTTT.

The sample holds a few counts of this clonotype. This chain links TRBV5-1 with TRBJ2-5, with 9 bases matching TRBD1. The CDR3 loop spans 15 amino acids. Per germline, CDR1 SGHRS and CDR2 YFSETQ. V trimming: 4 bases; J trimming: 5 bases; junction bases outside the gene matches: 9. CDR3 coding DNA: TGCGCCAGCAGCGCCGGGACAGGGATAAGTGAGACCCAGTACTTC. Translating gives CASSAGTGISETQYF.

This clonotype was counted at least ten times. The rearrangement links TRBV4-1 to TRBJ1-1, with TRBD1 as a possible D gene (6 bases). Trimming stripped 6 bases from V and 3 bases from J, with 11 bases between. Germline-derived CDR1 and CDR2 are MGHRA and YSYEKL. The CDR3 length is 13 residues. The CDR3 nucleotides are TGCGCCAGCAGTCAGGGGACGCACACTGAAGCTTTCTTT. Translating it yields CASSQGTHTEAFF.

The chain's CDR3 is CASSQVLINTEAFF. The CDR3 DNA reads TGCGCCAGCAGCCAAGTACTGATAAACACTGAAGCTTTCTTT. V usage is TRBV4-1 and J usage is TRBJ1-1; no firm D call. There are 14 residues in the CDR3. V dropped 1 base and J dropped 2 bases, with 8 bases sitting between them. Germline CDR1 is MGHRA and CDR2 is YSYEKL.

With regard to this clonotype: This CDR3 is missing its conserved last phenylalanine or tryptophan, likely due to a read error. This chain joins TRBV29-1 and TRBJ1-1; no clear D gene. Germline V lookup: CDR1 SQVTM, CDR2 ANQGSEA. V was pared by 5 bases and J by 0 bases, with 10 bases between. The CDR3 is 13 residues long. The CDR3 sequence: CSVMWSMNTEAFV. CDR3 coding DNA: TGCAGCGTTATGTGGAGCATGAACACTGAAGCTTTCGTT.

This clonotype has ten or more counts. This rearrangement joins TRBV29-1 to TRBJ2-7, with D perhaps assigned TRBD1 or TRBD2 (6 bases each). Trimming took off 4 bases at V and 3 bases at J, with 22 bases between the two ends. The CDR3 has 16 residues. Per germline, CDR1 SQVTM and CDR2 ANQGSEA. CDR3 in amino acids: CSVGLYGGPTFYEQYF. As DNA, the CDR3 is TGCAGCGTTGGTCTGTATGGGGGGCCCACCTTCTACGAGCAGTACTTC.

This clonotype was found many times. One end of the junction does not line up with germline, which may come from a read error. This chain joins TRBV5-1 and TRBJ1-1, with a tentative D call TRBD1 (5 bases). The CDR3 spans 14 residues. The germline V gene encodes CDR1 SGHRS and CDR2 YFSETQ. The CDR3 is CASSQGTVNTEAFF. In DNA, the CDR3 is TGTGCCAGCAGCCAAGGGACGGTGAACACTGAAGCTTTCTTT. The complete variable domain, with remaining parts taken from reference TRBV5-1 and TRBJ1-1, reads KAGVTQTPRYLIKTRGQQVTLSCSPISGHRSVSWYQQTPGQGLQFLFEYFSETQRNKGNFPGRFSGRQFSNSRSEMNVSTLELGDSALYLCASSQGTVNTEAFFGQGTRLTVV.

In its sample, this clonotype was seen a few times. J is TRBJ1-2 and V is TRBV7-6; D uncertain. CDR1 SGHVS and CDR2 FNYEAQ come from the germline V gene. Trimming left V 1 base short and J 5 bases short, with 14 bases between. CDR3 length: 15 residues. CDR3 bases: TGTGCCAGCAGCTTAGGCCCCAGACGGAAGTATGGCTACACCTTC. It yields the protein CASSLGPRRKYGYTF.

The table lists this clonotype with many counts. DNA of the CDR3: TGTGCCAGCAGCGCGACCGGTGGGACCGCTGAAGCTTTCTTT. Translating gives CASSATGGTAEAFF. This chain uses TRBV9 with TRBJ1-1, with D perhaps matching TRBD1 (5 bases). Looked up from germline, CDR1 is SGDLS and CDR2 is YYNGEE. Trimming stripped 3 bases from V and 6 bases from J, with 15 bases between. The CDR3 is made up of 14 amino acids.

The chain couples TRBV28 to TRBJ1-1; TRBD1 might be the D (6 bases). Trimming pared 4 bases from V and 6 bases from J, leaving 18 bases between. From germline, CDR1 is MDHEN and CDR2 SYDVKM. This CDR3 is 15 amino acids long. CDR3 in amino acids: CASSSPSGQTPEAFF. The CDR3 bases are TGTGCCAGCAGTTCCCCTTCCGGACAGACCCCTGAAGCTTTCTTT.

In its sample, this clonotype was seen a few times. The rearrangement joins TRBV28 to TRBJ1-2, with D hard to call. V was shortened by 7 bases and J by 4 bases, with 22 bases between the two germline ends. The germline CDR1 and CDR2 sequences are MDHEN and SYDVKM. The CDR3 runs to 16 residues. The CDR3 bases are TGTGCCAGCACCCCAAGGAGAGTACCTTGGGGCTATGGCTACACCTTC. This translates into CASTPRRVPWGYGYTF.

Ten or more counts support this clonotype. The chain carries TRBV7-3 and TRBJ1-1; TRBD1 might be the D (5 bases). The germline V gene has CDR1 SGHTA and CDR2 FQGTGA. V was clipped by 3 bases and J by 1 base, with 12 bases between them. CDR3 size: 15 residues. CDR3 sequence reads: CASSFGSGPNTEAFF. The CDR3 bases are TGTGCCAGCAGCTTTGGGTCAGGGCCGAACACTGAAGCTTTCTTT.

The gene calls are TRBV12-3 or TRBV12-4 and TRBJ1-5, with D perhaps TRBD1 (6 bases). The CDR3 covers 15 residues. Trimming cost V 5 bases and J 3 bases, with 14 bases left between them. The CDR3 is CASSPLGQLNQPQHF. The CDR3 nucleotides read TGTGCCAGCAGTCCCCTTGGACAGCTCAATCAGCCCCAGCATTTT.

This clonotype was detected a few times. The chain joins TRBV5-1 to TRBJ2-7; 12 nucleotides line up with TRBD1. This CDR3 contains 15 residues. Trimming removed 4 bases from V and 4 bases from J; junction bases left unmatched: 6. Germline-derived CDR1 and CDR2 are SGHRS and YFSETQ. The CDR3 nucleotides read TGCGCCAGCAGCATCGGGACAGGGGGCGCGTACGAGCAGTACTTC. Translating gives CASSIGTGGAYEQYF.

This clonotype was seen a handful of times. The CDR3 DNA is TGTGCCACCAGTGATTTGGGTGCGGACACCGGGGAGCTGTTTTTT. Its protein product is CATSDLGADTGELFF. The rearrangement uses TRBV24-1 and TRBJ2-2; D uncertain. The CDR3 covers 15 residues. Trimming removed 0 bases from V and 3 bases from J, with 7 bases in between. Germline CDR1 KGHDR, CDR2 SFDVKD.

This clonotype was counted a few times. The chain carries TRBV5-1 and TRBJ1-5, with D tentatively TRBD1 (5 bases). The V end lost 4 bases, the J end lost 0 bases, and 11 bases lay between the germline ends. Germline V CDR1 and CDR2: SGHRS, YFSETQ. The length of the CDR3 is 15 residues. CDR3 loop: CASSRGTDSNQPQHF. The CDR3 DNA is TGCGCCAGCAGCCGGGGGACCGATAGCAATCAGCCCCAGCATTTT.

The rearrangement joins TRBV12-3 or TRBV12-4 to TRBJ1-5; D possibly corresponds to TRBD1 (5 bases). V lost 3 bases, J lost 7 bases, and 19 bases lay in between. CDR3 length equals 16 residues. For the CDR3, the DNA is TGTGCCAGCAGTTTTCTGGCCGTTAGGGGTCAGCAGCCCCAGCATTTT. Its translation is CASSFLAVRGQQPQHF.

This clonotype has ten or more counts. CDR3 DNA sequence: TGCAGTGCTAGTTCAGGGCGCCAACACTATGGCTACACCTTC. Amino acids: CSASSGRQHYGYTF. This chain uses TRBV20-1 with TRBJ1-2, with a tentative D call TRBD1 (5 bases). The CDR3 loop spans 14 amino acids. The V gene lost 3 bases and the J gene lost 3 bases, with 14 bases spanning the gap. Germline values: CDR1 DFQATT, CDR2 SNEGSKA (reference sequence).

This clonotype came up a few times. The CDR3 bases are TGTGCTAGTGGCCTGGGACAGGGAAGATCGCATTTT. Its protein is CASGLGQGRSHF. The chain uses TRBV12-5 and TRBJ1-5; 9 bases are a match to TRBD1. The CDR3 sequence is 12 residues long. After removal of 6 bases from V and 15 bases from J, the junction contained 9 bases not matched to a gene. Germline CDR1 LGHNT, CDR2 FRNRAP. The complete variable domain, with remaining parts taken from reference TRBV12-5 and TRBJ1-5, reads DARVTQTPRHKVTEMGQEVTMRCQPILGHNTVFWYRQTMMQGLELLAYFRNRAPLDDSGMPKDRFSAEMPDATLATLKIQPSEPRDSAVYFCASGLGQGRSHFGDGTRLSIL.